The next 15 T cell receptor beta chains were all read from a single sample in a study of pediatric ulcerative colitis. The assay was immunoSEQ multiplex PCR, and TCRdb's table has in-frame clones only and misses some. The data contain 55,000 to 70,000 clones, about 87% of them singletons. Sequenced sample: blood. These receptors originate from a boy aged 5-17 years who was a control in a study of pediatric ulcerative colitis.

The chain links TRBV7-9 to TRBJ2-2, with 10 bases matching TRBD2. Germline V gives CDR1 SEHNR, CDR2 FQNEAQ (reference sequence). The CDR3 extends over 17 amino acids. Trimming took 5 bases from V and 0 from J; bases not matched to a gene: 6. The CDR3, as DNA: TGTGCCAGCAGCCGCATCACTAGCGGGGCGAACACCGGGGAGCTGTTTTTT. Residues: CASSRITSGANTGELFF. Complete variable domain (other parts from reference TRBV7-9 and TRBJ2-2): DTGVSQNPRHKITKRGQNVTFRCDPISEHNRLYWYRQTLGQGPEFLTYFQNEAQLEKSRLLSDRFSAERPKGSFSTLEIQRTEQGDSAMYLCASSRITSGANTGELFFGEGSRLTVL.

The V and J genes are TRBV4-2 and TRBJ1-1; 8 bases line up with TRBD1. The CDR3 is 13 residues long. V was pared by 6 bases and J by 7 bases, with 7 bases of the junction left unmatched. The germline gives CDR1 LGHNA, CDR2 YNFKEQ. The CDR3 coding sequence is TGTGCCAGCAGTCCGCAGGGGGCGAGTGAAGCTTTCTTT. Amino acids: CASSPQGASEAFF.

J is TRBJ2-1 and V is TRBV5-8; TRBD2 is a possible D gene (5 bases). CDR1 SGHTS and CDR2 YDEGEE come from the germline V gene. Trimming pared 2 bases from V and 6 bases from J, leaving 9 bases between. The CDR3 covers 13 residues. CDR3 coding DNA: TGTGCCAGCAGCTTTATAGCGCTCAATGAGCAGTTCTTC. It translates to CASSFIALNEQFF. Filled out from reference TRBV5-8 and TRBJ2-1, the complete variable domain reads EAGVTQSPTHLIKTRGQQATLRCSPISGHTSVYWYQQALGLGLQFLLWYDEGEERNRGNFPPRFSGRQFPNYSSELNVNALELEDSALYLCASSFIALNEQFFGPGTRLTVL.

CDR3 amino acids: CASSYRGQGRKRTQYF. CDR3 DNA sequence: TGTGCCAGCAGTTACCGGGGACAGGGAAGAAAGAGGACCCAGTACTTC. V gene TRBV28 combines with J gene TRBJ2-5; TRBD1 aligns across 9 bases. V dropped 4 bases and J dropped 7; count of bases not matched to a gene: 13. Germline V lookup: CDR1 MDHEN, CDR2 SYDVKM. The CDR3 runs 16 residues.

This rearrangement joins TRBV19 to TRBJ2-1; possibly TRBD1 or TRBD2 for D (5 bases each). V was shortened by 4 bases and J by 9 bases, with 7 bases between the two germline ends. The CDR3 consists of 11 residues. CDR1 and CDR2 (germline): LNHDA, SQIVND (reference sequence). The chain's CDR3 is CASSRGVEQFF. CDR3 DNA sequence: TGTGCCAGTAGTAGAGGGGTTGAGCAGTTCTTC. Filled out from reference TRBV19 and TRBJ2-1, the complete variable domain reads DGGITQSPKYLFRKEGQNVTLSCEQNLNHDAMYWYRQDPGQGLRLIYYSQIVNDFQKGDIAEGYSVSREKKESFPLTVTSAQKNPTAFYLCASSRGVEQFFGPGTRLTVL.

The rearrangement uses TRBV5-1 and TRBJ2-2; TRBD1 might be the D (6 bases). V was trimmed by 5 bases and J by 5 bases, leaving 10 bases between them. The CDR3 spans 13 residues. Germline V lookup: CDR1 SGHRS, CDR2 YFSETQ. The CDR3 DNA reads as TGCGCCAGCAGACAGGGTTTAACCGGGGAGCTGTTTTTT. This translates into CASRQGLTGELFF.

The rearrangement links TRBV28 to TRBJ2-1; 9 bases are a match to TRBD2. CDR1 MDHEN and CDR2 SYDVKM come from the germline V gene. The junction had 10 bases not matched to a gene; V was cut back by 7 bases and J by 6 bases. This CDR3 is built from 15 residues. CDR3 in DNA: TGTGCCAGCACCCCCCGGCTAGCGGGAACCAATGAGCAGTTCTTC. Protein sequence: CASTPRLAGTNEQFF.

The CDR3: CASSSDVELQVYGYTF. CDR3 DNA sequence: TGTGCCAGCAGCTCCGACGTGGAGTTACAGGTCTATGGCTACACCTTC. This chain uses TRBV7-9 with TRBJ1-2; weak D call: TRBD1 (5 bases). The CDR3 has 16 amino acids. The germline V gene encodes CDR1 SEHNR and CDR2 FQNEAQ (reference sequence). V shed 4 bases and J shed 4 bases, with 19 bases lying between them.

The V call is TRBV27, the J call TRBJ2-1; D possibly matches TRBD1 or TRBD2 (5 bases each). The V gene's germline CDR1 is MNHEY and CDR2 SMNVEV (reference sequence). Trimming stripped 4 bases from V and 7 bases from J, with 11 bases between. The length of the CDR3 is 13 residues. The CDR3 DNA reads TGTGCCAGCAGTTACGAGGGGTTAAATGAGCAGTTCTTC. This encodes CASSYEGLNEQFF.

There are a few counts of this clone. The CDR3 nucleotides are TGCGCCAGCAGCTTGGTGGTAGCGAGAGACGGCGAGCAGTACTTC. Amino acids: CASSLVVARDGEQYF. The chain couples TRBV5-1 to TRBJ2-7; maybe TRBD2 (5 bases). Germline V gene data show CDR1 as SGHRS and CDR2 as YFSETQ. Trimming took 0 bases from V and 6 from J, leaving 16 bases between them. The CDR3 consists of 15 residues.

V gene TRBV19 combines with J gene TRBJ2-7; 7 nucleotides line up with TRBD1. This CDR3 is 14 amino acids long. Germline V gene lookup returns CDR1 LNHDA and CDR2 SQIVND (reference sequence). With V trimmed by 5 bases and J by 0 bases, 4 bases remained unmatched. This CDR3 reads CASSPDRVSYEQYF. CDR3 DNA: TGTGCCAGTAGTCCCGACAGGGTCTCCTACGAGCAGTACTTC.

This clone came up once. The chain carries TRBV28 and TRBJ2-1; maybe TRBD1 (6 bases). Germline V gene data show CDR1 as MDHEN and CDR2 as SYDVKM. The V gene lost 5 bases and the J gene lost 2 bases, with 13 bases spanning the gap. There are 15 residues in the CDR3. CDR3 amino acids: CASSRLPGAYNEQFF. CDR3 nucleotides: TGTGCCAGCAGTCGACTCCCAGGGGCCTACAATGAGCAGTTCTTC. The full variable domain, in which reference TRBV28 and TRBJ2-1 provide the parts outside the CDR3, is DVKVTQSSRYLVKRTGEKVFLECVQDMDHENMFWYRQDPGLGLRLIYFSYDVKMKEKGDIPEGYSVSREKKERFSLILESASTNQTSMYLCASSRLPGAYNEQFFGPGTRLTVL.

The chain combines TRBV27 with TRBJ2-3; possible D gene TRBD2, 5 bases. The CDR3 covers 14 residues. Germline V gives CDR1 MNHEY, CDR2 SMNVEV (reference sequence). Trimming removed 7 bases at V and 0 bases at J, with 11 bases between. The CDR3 DNA is TGTGCCAGCAACGCCCGGGGAAGCACAGATACGCAGTATTTT. As protein: CASNARGSTDTQYF.

The rearrangement uses TRBV4-3 and TRBJ1-2; 7 bases fit TRBD1. The germline gives CDR1 LGHNA, CDR2 YSLEER. The CDR3 is 15 residues long. The ends lost 3 bases at V and 5 bases at J; junction bases unmatched: 9. CDR3 coding DNA: TGCGCCAGCAGCCAGCCAGGACAGGAAATTTATGGCTACACCTTC. This translates into CASSQPGQEIYGYTF.

This clone was detected once. The chain employs TRBV7-3 and TRBJ2-7, with 9 bases that match TRBD2. The V gene end was trimmed by 2 bases and the J gene end by 4 bases; junction bases not matched to a gene: 3. The germline V gene encodes CDR1 SGHTA and CDR2 FQGTGA. The CDR3 runs 14 residues. The CDR3 sequence: CASSLLAGFYEQYF. DNA for the CDR3: TGTGCCAGCAGCTTACTAGCGGGGTTTTACGAGCAGTACTTC.